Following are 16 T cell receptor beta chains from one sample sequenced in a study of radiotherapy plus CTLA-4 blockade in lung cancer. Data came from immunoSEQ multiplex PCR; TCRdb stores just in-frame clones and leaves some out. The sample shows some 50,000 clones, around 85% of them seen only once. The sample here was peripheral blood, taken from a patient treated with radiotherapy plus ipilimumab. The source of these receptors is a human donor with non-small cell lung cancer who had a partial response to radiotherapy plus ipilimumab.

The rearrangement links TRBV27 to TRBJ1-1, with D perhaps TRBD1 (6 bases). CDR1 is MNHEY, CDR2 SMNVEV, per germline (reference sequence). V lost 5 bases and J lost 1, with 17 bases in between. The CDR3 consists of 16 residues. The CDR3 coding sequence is TGTGCCAGCAGTCATATCGGGACACCTTCGAACACTGAAGCTTTCTTT. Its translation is CASSHIGTPSNTEAFF.

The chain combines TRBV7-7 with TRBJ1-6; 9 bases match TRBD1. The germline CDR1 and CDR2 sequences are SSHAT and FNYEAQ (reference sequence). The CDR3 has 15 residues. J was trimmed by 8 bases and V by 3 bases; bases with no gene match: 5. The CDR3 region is CASSLGDRADSPLHF. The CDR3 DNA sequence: TGTGCCAGCAGCTTGGGGGACAGGGCTGATTCACCCCTCCACTTT.

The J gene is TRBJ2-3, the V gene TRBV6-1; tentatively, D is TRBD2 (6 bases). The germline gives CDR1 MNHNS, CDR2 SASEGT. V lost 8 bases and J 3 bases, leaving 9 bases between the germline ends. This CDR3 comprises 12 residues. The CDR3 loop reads CASSRGTDTQYF. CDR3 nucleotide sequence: TGTGCCAGCTCCCGGGGGACAGATACGCAGTATTTT.

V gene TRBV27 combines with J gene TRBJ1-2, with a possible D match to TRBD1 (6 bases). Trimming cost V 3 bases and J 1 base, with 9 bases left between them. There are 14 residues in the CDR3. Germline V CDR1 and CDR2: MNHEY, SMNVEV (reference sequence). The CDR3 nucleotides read TGTGCCAGCAGTTTGACACAGGGTAACTATGGCTACACCTTC. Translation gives CASSLTQGNYGYTF.

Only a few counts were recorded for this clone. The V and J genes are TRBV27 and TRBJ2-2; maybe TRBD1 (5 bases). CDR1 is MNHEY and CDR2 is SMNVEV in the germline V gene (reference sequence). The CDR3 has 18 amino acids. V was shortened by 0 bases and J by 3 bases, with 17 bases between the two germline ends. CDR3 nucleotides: TGTGCCAGCAGTTTATCTCGAGCCAGGGTAATCGACACCGGGGAGCTGTTTTTT. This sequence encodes CASSLSRARVIDTGELFF.

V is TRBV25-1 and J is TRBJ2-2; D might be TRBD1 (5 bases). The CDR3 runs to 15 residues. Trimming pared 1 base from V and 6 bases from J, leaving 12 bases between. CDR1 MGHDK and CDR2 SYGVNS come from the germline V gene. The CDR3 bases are TGTGCCAGCAGTGAATCCGCAGGGAAAGCCGGGGAGCTGTTTTTT. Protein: CASSESAGKAGELFF.

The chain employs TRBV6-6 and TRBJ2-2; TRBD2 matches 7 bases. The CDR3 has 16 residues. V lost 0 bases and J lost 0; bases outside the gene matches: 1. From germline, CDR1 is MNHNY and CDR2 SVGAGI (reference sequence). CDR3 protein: CASSYSGGSNTGELFF. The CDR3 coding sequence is TGTGCCAGCAGTTACTCGGGGGGGTCGAACACCGGGGAGCTGTTTTTT.

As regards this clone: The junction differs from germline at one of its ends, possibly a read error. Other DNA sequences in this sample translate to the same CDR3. The CDR3 sequence: CASSRRLAGDGELFF. CDR3 sequence (DNA): TGTGCCAGCAGCCGACGACTAGCGGGTGACGGGGAGCTGTTCTTT. V gene TRBV27 combines with J gene TRBJ2-2; 10 nucleotides line up with TRBD2. CDR1 and CDR2 from the germline V gene are MNHEY and SMNVEV (reference sequence). The CDR3 covers 15 residues.

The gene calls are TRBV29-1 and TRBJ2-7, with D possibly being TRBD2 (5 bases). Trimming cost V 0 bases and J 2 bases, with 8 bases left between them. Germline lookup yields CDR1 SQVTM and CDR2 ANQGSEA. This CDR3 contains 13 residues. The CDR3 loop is CSVEDPGAYEQYF. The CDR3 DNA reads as TGCAGCGTTGAAGACCCCGGGGCCTACGAGCAGTACTTC.

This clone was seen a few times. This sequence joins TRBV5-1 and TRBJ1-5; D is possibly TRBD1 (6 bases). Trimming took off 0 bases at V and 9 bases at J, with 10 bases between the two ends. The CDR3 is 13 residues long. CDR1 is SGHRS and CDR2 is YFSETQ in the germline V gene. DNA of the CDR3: TGCGCCAGCAGCTTGGAACAGGGAAGGCCCCAGCATTTT. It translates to CASSLEQGRPQHF. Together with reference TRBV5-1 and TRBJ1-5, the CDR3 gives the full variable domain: KAGVTQTPRYLIKTRGQQVTLSCSPISGHRSVSWYQQTPGQGLQFLFEYFSETQRNKGNFPGRFSGRQFSNSRSEMNVSTLELGDSALYLCASSLEQGRPQHFGDGTRLSIL.

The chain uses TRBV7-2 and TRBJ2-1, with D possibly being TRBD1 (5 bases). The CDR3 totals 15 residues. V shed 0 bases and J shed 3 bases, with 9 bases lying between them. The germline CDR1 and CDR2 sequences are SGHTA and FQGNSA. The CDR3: CASSLASGYYNEQFF. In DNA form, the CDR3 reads TGTGCCAGCAGCTTAGCCTCAGGGTACTACAATGAGCAGTTCTTC.

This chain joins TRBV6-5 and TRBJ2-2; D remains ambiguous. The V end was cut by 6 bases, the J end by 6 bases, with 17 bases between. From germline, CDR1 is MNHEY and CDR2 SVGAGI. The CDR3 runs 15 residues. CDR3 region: CASRSDKAPPGELFF. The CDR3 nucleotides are TGTGCCAGCAGATCTGACAAGGCCCCCCCCGGGGAGCTGTTTTTT.

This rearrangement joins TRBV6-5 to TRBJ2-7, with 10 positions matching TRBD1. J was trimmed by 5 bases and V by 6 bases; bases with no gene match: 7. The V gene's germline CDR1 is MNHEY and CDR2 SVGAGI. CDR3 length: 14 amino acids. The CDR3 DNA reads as TGTGCCAGCAGAAAGGGACAGGGGATCGACGAGCAGTACTTC. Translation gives CASRKGQGIDEQYF.

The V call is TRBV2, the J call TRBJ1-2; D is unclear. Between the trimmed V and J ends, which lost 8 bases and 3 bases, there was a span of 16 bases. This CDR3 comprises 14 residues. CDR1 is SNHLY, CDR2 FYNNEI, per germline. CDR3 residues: CASAKNTAHYGYTF. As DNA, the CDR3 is TGTGCCAGCGCGAAAAATACAGCTCACTATGGCTACACCTTC.

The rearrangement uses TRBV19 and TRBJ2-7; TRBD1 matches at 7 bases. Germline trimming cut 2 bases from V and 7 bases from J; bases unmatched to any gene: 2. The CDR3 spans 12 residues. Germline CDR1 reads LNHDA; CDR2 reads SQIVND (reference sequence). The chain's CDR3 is CASSIPGGEQYF. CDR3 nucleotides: TGTGCCAGTAGTATACCAGGGGGAGAGCAGTACTTC.

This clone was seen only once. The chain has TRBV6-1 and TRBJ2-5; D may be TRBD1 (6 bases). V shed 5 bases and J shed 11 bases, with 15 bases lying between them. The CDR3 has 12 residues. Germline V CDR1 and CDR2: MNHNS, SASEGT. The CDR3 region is CASSRGGGAQYF. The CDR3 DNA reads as TGTGCCAGCAGTCGAGGGGGTGGAGCGCAGTACTTC.